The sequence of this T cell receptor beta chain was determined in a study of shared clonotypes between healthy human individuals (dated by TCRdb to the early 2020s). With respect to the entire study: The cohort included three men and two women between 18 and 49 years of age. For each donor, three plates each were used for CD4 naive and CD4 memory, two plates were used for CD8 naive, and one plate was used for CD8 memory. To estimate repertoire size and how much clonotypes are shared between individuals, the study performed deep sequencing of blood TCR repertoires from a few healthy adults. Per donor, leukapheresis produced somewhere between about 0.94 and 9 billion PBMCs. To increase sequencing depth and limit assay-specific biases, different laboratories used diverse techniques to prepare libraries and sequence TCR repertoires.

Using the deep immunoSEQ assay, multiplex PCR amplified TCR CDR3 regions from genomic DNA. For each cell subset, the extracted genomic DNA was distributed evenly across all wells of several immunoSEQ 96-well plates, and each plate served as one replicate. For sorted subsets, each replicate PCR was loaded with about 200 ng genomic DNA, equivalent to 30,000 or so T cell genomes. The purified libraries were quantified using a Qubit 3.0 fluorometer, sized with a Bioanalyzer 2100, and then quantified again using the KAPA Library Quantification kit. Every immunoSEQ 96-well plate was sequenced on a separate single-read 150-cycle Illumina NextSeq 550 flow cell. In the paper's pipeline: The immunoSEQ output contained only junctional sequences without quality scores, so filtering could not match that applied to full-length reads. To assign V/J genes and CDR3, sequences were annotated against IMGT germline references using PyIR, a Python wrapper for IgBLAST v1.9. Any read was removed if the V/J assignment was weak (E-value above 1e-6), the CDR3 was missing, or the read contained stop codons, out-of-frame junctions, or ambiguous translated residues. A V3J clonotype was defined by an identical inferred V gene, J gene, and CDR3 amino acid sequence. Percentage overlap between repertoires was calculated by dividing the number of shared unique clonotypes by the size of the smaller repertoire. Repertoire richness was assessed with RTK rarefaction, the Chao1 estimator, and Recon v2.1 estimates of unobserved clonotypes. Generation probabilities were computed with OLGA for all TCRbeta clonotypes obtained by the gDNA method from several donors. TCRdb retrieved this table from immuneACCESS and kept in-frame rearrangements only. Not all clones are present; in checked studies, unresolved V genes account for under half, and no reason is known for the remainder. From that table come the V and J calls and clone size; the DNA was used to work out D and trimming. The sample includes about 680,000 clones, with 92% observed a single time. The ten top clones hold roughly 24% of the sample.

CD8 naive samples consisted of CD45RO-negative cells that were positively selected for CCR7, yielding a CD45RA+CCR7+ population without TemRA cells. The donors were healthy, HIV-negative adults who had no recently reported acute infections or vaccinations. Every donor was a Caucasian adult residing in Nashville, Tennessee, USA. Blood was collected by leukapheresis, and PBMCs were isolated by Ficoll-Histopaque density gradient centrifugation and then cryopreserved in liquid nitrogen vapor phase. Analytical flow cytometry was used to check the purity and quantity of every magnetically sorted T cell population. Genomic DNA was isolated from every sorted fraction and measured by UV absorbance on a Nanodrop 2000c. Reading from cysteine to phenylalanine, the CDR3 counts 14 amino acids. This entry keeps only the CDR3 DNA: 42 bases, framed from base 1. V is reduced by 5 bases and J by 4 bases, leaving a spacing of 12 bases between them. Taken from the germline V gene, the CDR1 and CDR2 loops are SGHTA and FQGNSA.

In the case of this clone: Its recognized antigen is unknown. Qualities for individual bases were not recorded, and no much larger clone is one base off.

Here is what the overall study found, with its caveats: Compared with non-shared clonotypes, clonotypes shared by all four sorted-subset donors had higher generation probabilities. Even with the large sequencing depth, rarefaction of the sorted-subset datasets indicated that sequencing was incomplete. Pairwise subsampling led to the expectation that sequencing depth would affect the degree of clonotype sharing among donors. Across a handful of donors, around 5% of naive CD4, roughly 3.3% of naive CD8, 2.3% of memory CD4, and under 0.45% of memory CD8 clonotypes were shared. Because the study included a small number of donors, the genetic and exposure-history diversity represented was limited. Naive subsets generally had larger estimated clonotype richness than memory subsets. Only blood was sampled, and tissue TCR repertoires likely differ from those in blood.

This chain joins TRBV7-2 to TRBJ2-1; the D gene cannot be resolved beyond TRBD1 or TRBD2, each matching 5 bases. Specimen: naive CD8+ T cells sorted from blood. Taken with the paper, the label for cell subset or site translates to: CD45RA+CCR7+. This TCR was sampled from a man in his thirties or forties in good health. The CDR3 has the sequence CASSPGTGYNEQFF. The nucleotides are TGTGCCAGCAGCCCGGGGACGGGGTACAATGAGCAGTTCTTC. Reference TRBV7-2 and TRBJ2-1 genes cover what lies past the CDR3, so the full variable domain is GAGVSQSPSNKVTEKGKDVELRCDPISGHTALYWYRQSLGQGLEFLIYFQGNSAPDKSGLPSDRFSAERTGGSVSTLTIQRTQQEDSAVYLCASSPGTGYNEQFFGPGTRLTVL.